This is a list of T cell receptor beta chains from one sample in a study of blood T cell repertoires in COVID-19. Libraries were prepared by immunoSEQ multiplex PCR; TCRdb keeps only in-frame clonotypes and omits some of them. The data contain approximately 210,000 clones, 88% of them singletons. Sequenced material: peripheral blood. These TCRs come from a woman aged 40 to 55 who had recovered from COVID-19. Both conserved end residues are part of each CDR3. The D gene is left open where the match is weak. Only part of the rows carry a size: once, few, many, or a class if the clone is expanded.

d_call: TRBD2; j_call: TRBJ2-1; clone_size: .; v_call: TRBV6-1; cdr3_aa: CASSVPLGLAGVYNEQFF; cdr3_nt: TGTGCCAGCAGTGTTCCCCTAGGACTAGCGGGAGTATACAATGAGCAGTTCTTC
d_call: .; j_call: TRBJ1-5; clone_size: .; v_call: TRBV20-1; cdr3_aa: CSASLGPSNQPQHF; cdr3_nt: TGCAGTGCTAGTCTTGGGCCAAGCAATCAGCCCCAGCATTTT
d_call: TRBD1; j_call: TRBJ1-2; clone_size: .; v_call: TRBV14; cdr3_aa: CASSARTGDGYTF; cdr3_nt: TGTGCCAGCAGCGCCCGGACAGGGGACGGCTACACCTTC
d_call: .; j_call: TRBJ2-7; clone_size: once; v_call: TRBV21-1; cdr3_aa: CASSSGTGVAEQYF; cdr3_nt: TGTGCCAGCAGCAGCGGGACAGGGGTGGCCGAGCAGTACTTC
d_call: TRBD2; j_call: TRBJ2-3; clone_size: .; v_call: TRBV5-6; cdr3_aa: CASSTSGSRGTQYF; cdr3_nt: TGTGCCAGCAGCACTAGCGGGAGCCGTGGTACGCAGTATTTT
d_call: TRBD1; j_call: TRBJ1-2; clone_size: .; v_call: TRBV15; cdr3_aa: CATSRAGGQGGGYTF; cdr3_nt: TGTGCCACCAGCAGGGCCGGCGGACAGGGTGGTGGCTACACCTTC
d_call: TRBD1; j_call: TRBJ1-5; clone_size: .; v_call: TRBV7-2; cdr3_aa: CASSLWTGKNQPQHF; cdr3_nt: TGTGCCAGCAGCTTATGGACAGGGAAAAATCAGCCCCAGCATTTT
d_call: .; j_call: TRBJ2-4; clone_size: .; v_call: TRBV7-9; cdr3_aa: CASSFFGKPLAKNIQYF; cdr3_nt: TGTGCCAGCAGCTTTTTCGGGAAGCCTCTAGCCAAAAACATTCAGTACTTC
d_call: .; j_call: TRBJ1-3; clone_size: .; v_call: TRBV7-9; cdr3_aa: CASETTGGRDGNTIYF; cdr3_nt: TGTGCCAGCGAAACAACGGGGGGCCGGGACGGAAACACCATATATTTT
d_call: .; j_call: TRBJ2-1; clone_size: once; v_call: TRBV5-1; cdr3_aa: CASSMDRDKIYNEQFF; cdr3_nt: TGCGCCAGCAGCATGGACCGGGACAAGATATACAATGAGCAGTTCTTC
d_call: .; j_call: TRBJ1-2; clone_size: .; v_call: TRBV19; cdr3_aa: CASSIAGNGGYTF; cdr3_nt: TGTGCCAGTAGTATCGCCGGGAATGGCGGCTACACCTTC
d_call: .; j_call: TRBJ2-7; clone_size: .; v_call: TRBV27; cdr3_aa: CASSLTHYGDTYEQYF; cdr3_nt: TGTGCCAGCAGTTTAACCCACTACGGGGATACCTACGAGCAGTACTTC
d_call: TRBD1; j_call: TRBJ1-5; clone_size: few; v_call: TRBV7-8; cdr3_aa: CASSPWTGRNQPQHF; cdr3_nt: TGTGCCAGCAGCCCATGGACAGGGCGCAATCAGCCCCAGCATTTT
d_call: TRBD2; j_call: TRBJ2-2; clone_size: .; v_call: TRBV9; cdr3_aa: CASSLPGAGGDTGELFF; cdr3_nt: TGTGCCAGCAGCCTCCCCGGGGCGGGAGGTGATACCGGGGAGCTGTTTTTT
d_call: TRBD2; j_call: TRBJ2-3; clone_size: .; v_call: TRBV9; cdr3_aa: CASSPRWAGGPTDTQYF; cdr3_nt: TGTGCCAGCAGCCCACGATGGGCGGGAGGCCCCACAGATACGCAGTATTTT
d_call: .; j_call: TRBJ1-1; clone_size: .; v_call: TRBV6-5; cdr3_aa: CASSYRDSDTEAFF; cdr3_nt: TGTGCCAGCAGTTACCGGGATTCGGACACTGAAGCTTTCTTT
d_call: TRBD1; j_call: TRBJ1-3; clone_size: .; v_call: TRBV30; cdr3_aa: CAWSRGSGGESGNTIYF; cdr3_nt: TGTGCCTGGAGTAGAGGCTCAGGGGGAGAGTCTGGAAACACCATATATTTT
d_call: .; j_call: TRBJ2-7; clone_size: .; v_call: TRBV30; cdr3_aa: CAWDSSYEQYF; cdr3_nt: TGTGCCTGGGACTCCTCCTACGAGCAGTACTTC
d_call: .; j_call: TRBJ2-5; clone_size: .; v_call: TRBV24-1; cdr3_aa: CATSDLSGQPETQYF; cdr3_nt: TGTGCCACCAGTGATTTAAGTGGACAGCCAGAGACCCAGTACTTC
d_call: .; j_call: TRBJ2-7; clone_size: .; v_call: TRBV23-1; cdr3_aa: CASSDSRDYEQYF; cdr3_nt: TGCGCCAGCAGTGACTCTAGAGACTACGAGCAGTACTTC
d_call: TRBD2; j_call: TRBJ2-7; clone_size: .; v_call: TRBV13; cdr3_aa: CASSPPGPGGIEQYF; cdr3_nt: TGTGCCAGCAGCCCCCCGGGCCCGGGGGGGATCGAGCAGTACTTC
d_call: .; j_call: TRBJ2-3; clone_size: .; v_call: TRBV6-5; cdr3_aa: CASSYIPSAYTDTQYF; cdr3_nt: TGTGCCAGCAGTTACATCCCTAGCGCCTACACAGATACGCAGTATTTT
d_call: TRBD1; j_call: TRBJ2-3; clone_size: .; v_call: TRBV3-1/TRBV3-2; cdr3_aa: CASSQNLGQGADTQYF; cdr3_nt: TGTGCCAGCAGCCAGAACCTGGGACAGGGGGCAGATACGCAGTATTTT
d_call: .; j_call: TRBJ2-3; clone_size: .; v_call: TRBV7-8; cdr3_aa: CASSPLSVSTDTQYF; cdr3_nt: TGTGCCAGCAGCCCCTTGTCAGTTTCCACAGATACGCAGTATTTT
d_call: .; j_call: TRBJ2-5; clone_size: .; v_call: TRBV2; cdr3_aa: CASSEGGETQYF; cdr3_nt: TGTGCCAGCAGTGAAGGAGGGGAGACCCAGTACTTC
d_call: TRBD1; j_call: TRBJ2-7; clone_size: once; v_call: TRBV5-6; cdr3_aa: CASSLPGQGRAGLGEQYF; cdr3_nt: TGTGCCAGCAGCTTACCCGGACAGGGGCGTGCAGGTCTGGGGGAGCAGTACTTC
d_call: TRBD1; j_call: TRBJ1-1; clone_size: few; v_call: TRBV18; cdr3_aa: CASSPGTGDTEAFF; cdr3_nt: TGTGCCAGCTCACCAGGGACAGGGGACACTGAAGCTTTCTTT
d_call: .; j_call: TRBJ1-2; clone_size: .; v_call: TRBV5-1; cdr3_aa: CASSLASGKDYGYTF; cdr3_nt: TGCGCCAGCAGCTTGGCCTCAGGGAAGGACTATGGCTACACCTTC
d_call: .; j_call: TRBJ2-7; clone_size: .; v_call: TRBV6-5; cdr3_aa: CASSRLETSYEQYF; cdr3_nt: TGTGCCAGCTCCCGCTTAGAAACCTCCTACGAGCAGTACTTC
d_call: TRBD2; j_call: TRBJ2-7; clone_size: .; v_call: TRBV7-9; cdr3_aa: CASSLYGRGNYEQYF; cdr3_nt: TGTGCCAGCAGCTTATACGGGAGGGGGAACTACGAGCAGTACTTC
d_call: TRBD1; j_call: TRBJ1-5; clone_size: .; v_call: TRBV5-8; cdr3_aa: CASSLEPGGQPQHF; cdr3_nt: TGTGCCAGCAGCTTGGAACCAGGGGGTCAGCCCCAGCATTTT
d_call: .; j_call: TRBJ2-7; clone_size: .; v_call: TRBV14; cdr3_aa: CASSNRITYEQYF; cdr3_nt: TGTGCCAGCAGCAATAGAATTACCTACGAGCAGTACTTC
d_call: TRBD1; j_call: TRBJ1-1; clone_size: .; v_call: TRBV2; cdr3_aa: CATTGENTEAFF; cdr3_nt: TGTGCCACCACAGGGGAGAACACTGAAGCTTTCTTT
d_call: .; j_call: TRBJ2-7; clone_size: .; v_call: TRBV7-6; cdr3_aa: CASSLGTGSSEQYF; cdr3_nt: TGTGCCAGCAGCTTAGGGACGGGATCGTCCGAGCAGTACTTC
d_call: TRBD1; j_call: TRBJ1-1; clone_size: .; v_call: TRBV5-6; cdr3_aa: CASSLDDRVNTEAFF; cdr3_nt: TGTGCCAGCAGCTTGGACGACAGGGTGAACACTGAAGCTTTCTTT
d_call: .; j_call: TRBJ1-1; clone_size: .; v_call: TRBV14; cdr3_aa: CASSPSGRTEAFF; cdr3_nt: TGTGCCAGCAGCCCCAGCGGGAGAACTGAAGCTTTCTTT
d_call: .; j_call: TRBJ2-1; clone_size: .; v_call: TRBV9; cdr3_aa: CASSVVTGQLYNEQFF; cdr3_nt: TGTGCCAGCAGCGTAGTGACGGGACAACTCTACAATGAGCAGTTCTTC
d_call: .; j_call: TRBJ1-1; clone_size: .; v_call: TRBV3-1/TRBV3-2; cdr3_aa: CASSPDSASPGTEAFF; cdr3_nt: TGTGCCAGCAGCCCGGACTCAGCCTCCCCTGGGACTGAAGCTTTCTTT
d_call: .; j_call: TRBJ1-2; clone_size: .; v_call: TRBV7-6; cdr3_aa: CASSSRPDGDYGYTF; cdr3_nt: TGTGCCAGCAGCTCCCGGCCCGACGGAGACTATGGCTACACCTTC
d_call: .; j_call: TRBJ2-3; clone_size: once; v_call: TRBV19; cdr3_aa: CASSMVVLAADTQYF; cdr3_nt: TGTGCCAGTAGTATGGTGGTACTAGCCGCAGATACGCAGTATTTT
d_call: TRBD2; j_call: TRBJ2-3; clone_size: .; v_call: TRBV27; cdr3_aa: CASSLASGTSGRVDTQYF; cdr3_nt: TGTGCCAGCAGTTTAGCTTCCGGGACTAGCGGGAGGGTCGATACGCAGTATTTT
d_call: TRBD1; j_call: TRBJ2-1; clone_size: once; v_call: TRBV12-3/TRBV12-4; cdr3_aa: CASSSGGNEQFF; cdr3_nt: TGTGCCAGCAGCTCAGGGGGCAATGAGCAGTTCTTC
d_call: .; j_call: TRBJ2-5; clone_size: .; v_call: TRBV11-2; cdr3_aa: CASSLKGETQYF; cdr3_nt: TGTGCCAGCAGCTTGAAGGGGGAGACCCAGTACTTC
d_call: .; j_call: TRBJ2-3; clone_size: .; v_call: TRBV7-9; cdr3_aa: CASNRVMGQVF; cdr3_nt: TGTGCCAGCAACCGAGTGATGGGGCAGGTTTTT
d_call: .; j_call: TRBJ1-2; clone_size: .; v_call: TRBV6-5; cdr3_aa: CASSYSGGVGNYGYTF; cdr3_nt: TGTGCCAGCAGTTATTCTGGGGGGGTGGGGAACTATGGCTACACCTTC
d_call: .; j_call: TRBJ1-5; clone_size: .; v_call: TRBV21-1; cdr3_aa: CAPARGCRRARSNQPQHF; cdr3_nt: TGTGCCCCAGCCAGAGGGTGCCGGCGGGCGCGTAGCAATCAGCCCCAGCATTTT
d_call: .; j_call: TRBJ2-1; clone_size: .; v_call: TRBV19; cdr3_aa: CASSQDSSYNEQFF; cdr3_nt: TGTGCCAGTAGTCAAGACAGCTCCTACAATGAGCAGTTCTTC